This TCR beta chain is drawn from a study of shared clonotypes between healthy human individuals. This CDR3 has 16 amino acids. V shed 5 bases and J 4 bases; nucleotides not matched to a gene: 8. Germline CDR1 MDHEN, CDR2 SYDVKM. A word on this clone: Its cognate antigen is unknown.

Broader study findings: Shared clonotypes across all four donors exceeded non-shared ones in generation probability. Some naive CD4 clonotypes, 4.5% to 5.5%, turned up in common across four donors.

Deep was the level at which the assay was run. The input for sorted-subset replicate PCRs was roughly 180 ng DNA, some 28,000 T cell genomes. The repertoire was sequenced with immunoSEQ multiplex PCR; TCRdb's copy has only in-frame clones and lacks some. The sample yields about 2 million clones, 90% to 95% seen once. The clonotype was recovered from a man between 18 and 29 years old in good health. Sequenced material: naive CD4+ T cells sorted from blood. Sample subset: CD45RA+ positively selected. The V gene is TRBV28, the J gene TRBJ2-1; 10 bases line up with TRBD1. The DNA for the CDR3 is TGTGCCAGCAGTCCCCCAGACAGGGGGCCTTACAATGAGCAGTTCTTC. The encoded protein is CASSPPDRGPYNEQFF.